This is a list of T cell receptor beta chains from one sample in a study of PD-L1 blockade in urothelial cancer. Only in-frame clones appear in the TCRdb table, and some are missing; sequencing was by immunoSEQ multiplex PCR. The repertoire holds around 100,000 clones, with 91% as singletons. Sequenced material: PBMCs, taken around atezolizumab (anti-PD-L1) treatment. These receptor sequences come from an elderly woman with urothelial cancer. The CDR3 runs from the conserved cysteine through the conserved F or W. The D gene is left open where the match is weak. Clone size is stated in some rows and not others, as once, few, many or a class when expanded.

size | length | J | V | D | DNA | CDR3
NA | 13 | TRBJ2-7 | TRBV5-1 | TRBD2 | TGCGCCAGCAGCTTTGGACTAGCCTACGAGCAGTACTTC | CASSFGLAYEQYF
NA | 12 | TRBJ1-2 | TRBV10-3 | NA | TGTGCCATCAGTGAAGGGGTCGGGGGCTACACCTTC | CAISEGVGGYTF
NA | 14 | TRBJ1-5 | TRBV7-9 | NA | TGTGCCAGCAGCTTAGAACAGCCTCATCAGCCCCAGCATTTT | CASSLEQPHQPQHF
NA | 14 | TRBJ2-5 | TRBV5-1 | TRBD2 | TGCGCCAGCAGCTCCGCGGGGGGCCGGGAGACCCAGTACTTC | CASSSAGGRETQYF
NA | 20 | TRBJ2-1 | TRBV7-3 | TRBD2 | TGTGCCAGCAGCTCCTTGGGACTAGCGGGGCCCCTGAGCTCCTACAATGAGCAGTTCTTC | CASSSLGLAGPLSSYNEQFF
NA | 13 | TRBJ1-3 | TRBV2 | NA | TGTGCCAGCAGTGTCGACAGGGGAAACACCATATATTTT | CASSVDRGNTIYF
few | 13 | TRBJ1-3 | TRBV28 | NA | TGTGCCAGTGAAAGGGGCTCTGGAAACACCATATATTTT | CASERGSGNTIYF
once | 12 | TRBJ2-2 | TRBV30 | NA | TGTGCCTGGAGTGACCGGGACAGGGAGCTGTTTTTT | CAWSDRDRELFF
NA | 16 | TRBJ1-1 | TRBV11-2 | NA | TGTGCCAGCAGCTTAGTGGGGGGGCCTTTGAACACTGAAGCTTTCTTT | CASSLVGGPLNTEAFF
NA | 17 | TRBJ1-3 | TRBV28 | NA | TGTGCCAGCATCCAACAACCCCGGGGAATGGGTGGAAACACCATATATTTT | CASIQQPRGMGGNTIYF
NA | 15 | TRBJ2-7 | TRBV14 | TRBD2 | TGTGCCAGCAGCAGCCGGGACTACCGATACTACGAGCAGTACTTC | CASSSRDYRYYEQYF
NA | 15 | TRBJ2-5 | TRBV7-9 | NA | TGTGCCAGCAGCTTATCAGCAGGGCGCCAAGAGACCCAGTACTTC | CASSLSAGRQETQYF
NA | 14 | TRBJ1-1 | TRBV5-1 | NA | TGCGCCAGCAGCTTGGATACACCGAACACTGAAGCTTTCTTT | CASSLDTPNTEAFF
NA | 16 | TRBJ2-3 | TRBV9 | NA | TGTGCCAGCAGCCCCCTTAGTAGCGGAAGCACAGATACGCAGTATTTT | CASSPLSSGSTDTQYF
NA | 11 | TRBJ1-1 | TRBV30 | NA | TGTGCCTGGGATACAGGGCCTGAAGCTTTCTTT | CAWDTGPEAFF
NA | 16 | TRBJ2-3 | TRBV14 | TRBD2 | TGTGCCAGCAGCCCCGGGACTAGCGGATACACAGATACGCAGTATTTT | CASSPGTSGYTDTQYF
NA | 17 | TRBJ2-5 | TRBV7-2 | TRBD2 | TGTGCCAGCAGCTTAGCGTTGCTAGCGGGAGGGCCGGAGACCCAGTACTTC | CASSLALLAGGPETQYF
NA | 16 | TRBJ2-7 | TRBV5-6 | TRBD1 | TGTGCCAGCAGCTTGGGCCAGGGACAGGGTAACTACGAGCAGTACTTC | CASSLGQGQGNYEQYF
few | 13 | TRBJ2-1 | TRBV18 | TRBD2 | TGTGCCAGCTCACCAGAAAGCGGGAAGGAGCAGTTCTTC | CASSPESGKEQFF
NA | 16 | TRBJ2-1 | TRBV5-4 | NA | TGTGCCAGCAGCTGGGCGGGCAGCAGCTCCTACAATGAGCAGTTCTTC | CASSWAGSSSYNEQFF
NA | 14 | TRBJ2-7 | TRBV28 | TRBD1 | TGTGCCAGCAGTCGGACAGGGGGCATCGACGAGCAGTACTTC | CASSRTGGIDEQYF
NA | 13 | TRBJ1-1 | TRBV2 | NA | TGTGCCAGCAGCAAAGACCCAGGGGTTGAAGCTTTCTTT | CASSKDPGVEAFF
NA | 15 | TRBJ2-1 | TRBV19 | TRBD2 | TGTGCCAGTAGTATAGATCGCATTTTGGGACTAGCTCAGTTCTTC | CASSIDRILGLAQFF
NA | 15 | TRBJ2-7 | TRBV28 | TRBD1 | TGTGCCAGCAGCTCCCAGGGGGCCACGACATACGAGCAGTACTTC | CASSSQGATTYEQYF
once | 14 | TRBJ1-5 | TRBV10-2 | TRBD1 | TGCGCCAGCAATGCGGACAGGGGCAATCAGCCCCAGCATTTT | CASNADRGNQPQHF
NA | 14 | TRBJ1-3 | TRBV5-4 | TRBD1 | TGTGCCAGCAGCCCTCAGGGGGCTGGAAACACCATATATTTT | CASSPQGAGNTIYF
NA | 17 | TRBJ2-6 | TRBV18 | NA | TGTGCCAGCTCCCAAGTGCGAGGTGACTCTGGGGCCAACGTCCTGACTTTC | CASSQVRGDSGANVLTF
NA | 14 | TRBJ2-7 | TRBV28 | NA | TGTGCCAGCAACCGTGCCGGGACTCCCTACGAGCAGTACTTC | CASNRAGTPYEQYF
few | 14 | TRBJ2-7 | TRBV7-6 | NA | TGTGCCAGCAGCCCCGACGGGTTGCCCTACGAGCAGTACTTC | CASSPDGLPYEQYF
NA | 13 | TRBJ2-4 | TRBV7-9 | TRBD2 | TGTGCCAGCAGCCTGGCGGGAGGGGGCATTCAGTACTTC | CASSLAGGGIQYF
NA | 15 | TRBJ1-4 | TRBV4-2 | NA | TGTGCCAGCAGCCAAGACGGCAGGGTGGGGGAAAAACTGTTTTTT | CASSQDGRVGEKLFF
NA | 15 | TRBJ1-2 | TRBV18 | NA | TGTGCCAGCTCACCGGACAGACGGCCCGTGTGGGGCTACACCTTC | CASSPDRRPVWGYTF
NA | 14 | TRBJ2-7 | TRBV19 | TRBD2 | TGTGCCAGTAACACCGGGACTAGCGGGAGTAAGCAGTACTTC | CASNTGTSGSKQYF
NA | 13 | TRBJ2-1 | TRBV2 | NA | TGTGCCAGCAGTGAACTTGGGAGTGGTGAGCAGTTCTTC | CASSELGSGEQFF
once | 12 | TRBJ2-2 | TRBV15 | NA | TGTGCCACCAGCAGAGATTCGGCGGATCCTGACTTT | CATSRDSADPDF
NA | 15 | TRBJ2-7 | TRBV12-5 | TRBD1 | TGTGCTAGTGGTTTGAATGCAGGGGGCTACTACGAGCAGTACTTC | CASGLNAGGYYEQYF
NA | 13 | TRBJ2-3 | TRBV5-4 | TRBD2 | TGTGCCAGCAGCTGGACTAGAACAGATACGCAGTATTTT | CASSWTRTDTQYF
NA | 15 | TRBJ2-2 | TRBV9 | TRBD2 | TGTGCCAGCAGCGGTCCTAGCGGGGGCACCGGGGAGCTGTTTTTT | CASSGPSGGTGELFF
NA | 14 | TRBJ1-2 | TRBV19 | NA | TGTGCCAGTAGTGCTAGTATTCCTAACTATGGCTACACCTTC | CASSASIPNYGYTF
NA | 15 | TRBJ2-1 | TRBV28 | TRBD2 | TGTGCCAGCAGTTTTCAAAGCGGGAGGGTATCTGAGCAGTTCTTC | CASSFQSGRVSEQFF
NA | 14 | TRBJ2-1 | TRBV5-1 | NA | TGCGCCAGCAGCTCGGTAGCGCTCTACAATGAGCAGTTCTTC | CASSSVALYNEQFF
NA | 16 | TRBJ2-3 | TRBV7-2 | TRBD2 | TGTGCCAGCAGTAGGGAGGGCTCTACTAGCACAGATACGCAGTATTTT | CASSREGSTSTDTQYF
NA | 14 | TRBJ2-2 | TRBV10-3 | NA | TGTGCCATCAGTGATACAGTTACCACCGGGGAGCTGTTTTTT | CAISDTVTTGELFF
NA | 18 | TRBJ2-2 | TRBV6-1 | NA | TGTGCCAGCAGTGAACAGGGGGGCGAAAGGTATTCTGCCGGGGAGCTGTTTTTT | CASSEQGGERYSAGELFF
NA | 10 | TRBJ1-1 | TRBV29-1 | NA | TGCAGCGTCTATGGCACTGAAGCTTTCTTT | CSVYGTEAFF
NA | 17 | TRBJ2-3 | TRBV4-1 | TRBD2 | TGCGCCAGCAGCCAAGAGGTGCGCGGGAGGAAAAGCGGTACGCAGTATTTT | CASSQEVRGRKSGTQYF
NA | 15 | TRBJ1-2 | TRBV19 | NA | TGTGCCAGTAGTATAGGTGGCGGTGGCAGTTATGGCTACACCTTC | CASSIGGGGSYGYTF
NA | 15 | TRBJ2-1 | TRBV6-6 | TRBD1 | TGTGCCAGCAGGCCCGGGGGACAGGGGACCTCTGAGCAGTTCTTC | CASRPGGQGTSEQFF
NA | 17 | TRBJ2-3 | TRBV27 | TRBD2 | TGTGCCAGCAGTTTATCAGGACTAGCGGGAAGGACAGATACGCAGTATTTT | CASSLSGLAGRTDTQYF
NA | 16 | TRBJ2-1 | TRBV13 | TRBD2 | TGTGCCAGCAGCTTATCCCCCGGGAGGACCTACAATGAGCAGTTCTTC | CASSLSPGRTYNEQFF